This entry describes one T cell receptor beta chain. This clone was seen more than once but under ten times. The specificity of this receptor is unknown. Within one base of it there is no much larger clone, and no base qualities were kept. This sample was included in a study of blood T cell repertoires in COVID-19 (dated by TCRdb to the early 2020s). In the study overall: Samples covering the acute and convalescent phases of COVID-19 were provided by collaborators in the United States, Italy and Spain. The material from the prospective study consisted of cDNA or gDNA derived from T cells, B-cell-depleted T cells, or PBMCs. Nearly every sample came with metadata listing a de-identified subject ID, COVID-19 status, age in years and sex. Samples were obtained from the ongoing ImmuneRACE study (first 160 participants) and from some 1,300 subjects provided by 6 global collaborators. Subjects who had been exposed to COVID-19, were actively infected with it, or had recovered from it provided the deeply sampled blood TCRbeta repertoires that made up the dataset. Where HLA class I and class II types were available, the types were taken from metadata supplied by the sample provider, not from assay-based typing. A freely available public database, intended as a resource for researchers studying the immune response to SARS-CoV-2, is where the repertoires were released. Paper-wide results and their limitations: The amount of clinical and demographic metadata varied by source and participant and was provided uncurated.

Enrolling through a virtual design, the prospective study's participants ranged in age from roughly 18 to 95 years and lived across some 22 United States geographic areas. In the prospective study, cohorts were assigned on the basis of participant-reported clinical history obtained from a screening survey and a study questionnaire. ImmuneRACE Cohort 3 recovered participants were defined by two consecutive negative NP/OP PCR tests, healthcare professional clearance, or symptom resolution. In the prospective study, whole blood, serum and a nasopharyngeal or oropharyngeal swab were collected from each participant by mobile phlebotomists. Participants in the prospective study had the option to provide additional blood draws and questionnaires over a 2-month period. Blood samples from the prospective study were shipped frozen or at room temperature prior to DNA extraction. TCRbeta CDR3 regions were amplified from genomic DNA using the immunoSEQ Assay, a bias-controlled multiplex PCR. The source study handled its data this way. Within the assay, amplification of reference gene primers was used to estimate how many nucleated cells each sample contained. To quantify the absolute abundance of each unique TCRbeta CDR3 rearrangement, sequence reads were collapsed and filtered. For each sample, productive Simpson clonality was calculated by taking the square root of Simpson's diversity index across productive rearrangements. TCRdb stores this immuneACCESS table with in-frame sequences only. Part of the clones is absent; in the studies checked, under half of the shortfall reflects unresolved V genes, and no reason is known for the rest. The V and J calls and clone size were taken over from that table, and D and trimming were inferred from the DNA. A total of about 370,000 clones appear in this sample, more than 80% of them only once. 1% of the sample rests with the top ten.

V has 3 bases trimmed and J has 0 bases trimmed; junction bases matching no gene number 8. CDR1 and CDR2 were assigned from the germline V gene (reference sequence) as LNHDA and SQIVND. The CDR3 covers 18 residues, taking in both the cysteine and the phenylalanine. Only CDR3 DNA remains: 54 bases, in frame from the first base. The V gene is TRBV19 and the J gene is TRBJ1-6; 7 of the junction bases match TRBD1. Sequenced input: PBMCs or T cells enriched from blood (not recorded which). This TCR derives from a man aged 18-30 years who had recovered from COVID-19. The base sequence is TGTGCCAGTAGTATCGGACAGGCCCTGAGCTCCTATAATTCACCCCTCCACTTT. Its product reads: CASSIGQALSSYNSPLHF. Extended through the reference TRBV19 and TRBJ1-6 proteins, this CDR3 yields the full variable domain: DGGITQSPKYLFRKEGQNVTLSCEQNLNHDAMYWYRQDPGQGLRLIYYSQIVNDFQKGDIAEGYSVSREKKESFPLTVTSAQKNPTAFYLCASSIGQALSSYNSPLHFGNGTRLTVT.